Listed below are T cell receptor beta chains from one sample, sequenced in a study of blood T cell repertoires in COVID-19. Profiled with immunoSEQ multiplex PCR; TCRdb holds only in-frame clones, not every one. Altogether tens of thousands of clones are present, around 83% being singletons, with the ten largest covering roughly 25%. The sample taken for sequencing was peripheral blood. The source is a man between 60 and 75 years old with acute or convalescent COVID-19. Both conserved end residues are part of each CDR3. A D gene is named only where the DNA matches it firmly. Size is omitted from some rows. Given values are once, few, many or a class for expanded clones.

cdr3_nt | cdr3_aa | clone_size | v_call | d_call | j_call
TGCGCCAGCAGCTTGGACAGGGAGGGCACCGGGGAGCTGTTTTTT | CASSLDREGTGELFF | once | TRBV5-1 | NA | TRBJ2-2
TGTGCCAGCAGTGATAAGCTGCGCCAGCCCCAGCATTTT | CASSDKLRQPQHF | NA | TRBV2 | NA | TRBJ1-5
TGTGCCAGCAGCTTGACAGTTTACAATGAAAAACTGTTTTTT | CASSLTVYNEKLFF | many | TRBV5-5 | NA | TRBJ1-4
TGTGCCAGCAGTGATGGAGGTGCAACTAATGAAAAACTGTTTTTT | CASSDGGATNEKLFF | few | TRBV6-2/TRBV6-3 | NA | TRBJ1-4
TGTGCCAGCAGAGGGCGGCACAGGGGGTCCTCCCCCCTCCACTTT | CASRGRHRGSSPLHF | NA | TRBV2 | TRBD1 | TRBJ1-6
TGTGCCAGCAGCCAAGATTTAATAAAAGAGACCCAGTACTTC | CASSQDLIKETQYF | NA | TRBV14 | NA | TRBJ2-5
TGTGCCAGCAGCAGGGGGGAAGGGGGCATTGGGAATCAGCCCCAGCATTTT | CASSRGEGGIGNQPQHF | NA | TRBV7-2 | TRBD1 | TRBJ1-5
TGTGCCACCAGTGATTCCGGACAGGGAAGCCATCAGCCCCAGCATTTT | CATSDSGQGSHQPQHF | NA | TRBV24-1 | TRBD1 | TRBJ1-5
TGTGCCAGCAGTTCCAGTAACCTGCCAGATACGCAGTATTTT | CASSSSNLPDTQYF | NA | TRBV28 | NA | TRBJ2-3
TGTGCCAGCAGCCCGCAGGCGGGGACAGGGGGTGAAAAACTGTTTTTT | CASSPQAGTGGEKLFF | NA | TRBV9 | TRBD1 | TRBJ1-4
TGTGCCAGCAGTCGGGACAGGCTTCTCGAGCAGTACTTC | CASSRDRLLEQYF | NA | TRBV28 | TRBD1 | TRBJ2-7
TGTGCCAGCAGTTTAGGGACACCTCGGTGGCCCCAGCATTTT | CASSLGTPRWPQHF | NA | TRBV27 | NA | TRBJ1-5
TGCGCCAGCAGGTCCGGGACAGGACGAGCCGGGGAGCTGTTTTTT | CASRSGTGRAGELFF | NA | TRBV5-1 | TRBD1 | TRBJ2-2
TGTGCCAGCAAGCCGGGACAGGGGACCTACGAGCAGTACTTC | CASKPGQGTYEQYF | NA | TRBV6-5 | TRBD1 | TRBJ2-7
TGTGCCACCAGCCGTGCACAGGGGCCCTCCTACAATGAGCAGTTCTTC | CATSRAQGPSYNEQFF | NA | TRBV15 | TRBD1 | TRBJ2-1
TGTGCCAGCAGCCGCGTGGGGGGGGCCGGCCAAGAGACCCAGTACTTC | CASSRVGGAGQETQYF | NA | TRBV3-1/TRBV3-2 | NA | TRBJ2-5
TGTGCCAGCTTAGTACGGGGGGGGGCCAAAAACATTCAGTACTTC | CASLVRGGAKNIQYF | NA | TRBV6-6 | TRBD2 | TRBJ2-4
TGTGCCAGCTCCCATAGCAATCAGCCCCAGCATTTT | CASSHSNQPQHF | NA | TRBV6-5 | NA | TRBJ1-5
TGTGCCAGCAGAATCGAGGGAAAGGGCAATCAGCCCCAGCATTTT | CASRIEGKGNQPQHF | NA | TRBV6-5 | NA | TRBJ1-5
TGTGCCAGCAGTTTATCGGGACAACCAGTCAACACTGAAGCTTTCTTT | CASSLSGQPVNTEAFF | NA | TRBV27 | NA | TRBJ1-1
TGTGCCAGCAGTTTATTAGGGACAGGGATGTTTGAAAAACTGTTTTTT | CASSLLGTGMFEKLFF | few | TRBV28 | TRBD1 | TRBJ1-4
TGTGCCAGCAGTTTACCCGCAGGACTTGGACTGTTTTTT | CASSLPAGLGLFF | once | TRBV28 | NA | TRBJ1-4
TGTGCCAGCATCCCATCAATCTCTGGAAACACCATATATTTT | CASIPSISGNTIYF | NA | TRBV2 | NA | TRBJ1-3
TGTGCCAGCAGCCCACAGGACTCCTACGAGCAGTACTTC | CASSPQDSYEQYF | NA | TRBV4-2 | NA | TRBJ2-7
TGTGCCAGTAGTATTTTGGGGGGAACGAGGAACACTGAAGCTTTCTTT | CASSILGGTRNTEAFF | NA | TRBV19 | NA | TRBJ1-1
TGCGCCAGCAGCCATCAAAGGGGGGAGACCCAGTACTTC | CASSHQRGETQYF | NA | TRBV4-1 | NA | TRBJ2-5
TGTGCCAGCAGTCCTCTAGGGGGGGACTACGAGCAGTACTTC | CASSPLGGDYEQYF | NA | TRBV6-5 | NA | TRBJ2-7
TGCGCCAGTCAGGGGGTTTCTGGGGCCAACGTCCTGACTTTC | CASQGVSGANVLTF | NA | TRBV5-1 | TRBD1 | TRBJ2-6